This record covers a single TCR beta chain. The antigen is undetermined. The sample belongs to a study of T-cell memory formation after mild COVID-19. The CDR3 is 14 amino acids. V lost 8 bases and J lost 6, with 18 bases in between. Per the germline V gene, CDR1 is MGHDK and CDR2 is SYGVNS. TCRdb fed the 5' RACE reads into MiXCR, producing one record per CDR3 protein. The data hold 250,000 to 350,000 distinct CDR3 sequences, with about 17% observed a single time. General study points: Balance between CD4 and CD8 was seen in clones contracting day 15 to 85, and a CD4+ lean was seen in later expanders. What remained unconfirmed was the SARS-CoV-2 specificity of second-wave clones peaking on day 37.

The TCR originated in a man between 18 and 29 years old who had mild COVID-19 (a few samples of this study predate the infection). Cell type and time point are not known. The chain has TRBV25-1 and TRBJ2-3; D gene ambiguous. The sample taken for sequencing was PBMCs or a T cell subset sorted from them (not recorded which). The CDR3 loop is CASQARVFIDTQYF. For the CDR3, the DNA is TGTGCCAGCCAAGCAAGGGTTTTCATTGATACGCAGTATTTT.